The clone carrying this T cell receptor beta chain has just a few counts. Its antigen is not known. Quantitative 5'-RACE with molecular barcodes produced the TCR beta libraries. One entry per CDR3 protein, called by TCRdb with MiXCR from the 5' RACE reads. The profile shows more than 600,000 distinct CDR3 sequences, roughly 20% of them singletons. This specimen belongs to a study of CD8 T cells in ankylosing spondylitis. Findings and limits, study-wide: Previous work reported some of these motif variants in the synovial fluid and blood of reactive arthritis. A motif in TCR beta, a set of several highly homologous variants, appeared characteristic of ankylosing spondylitis blood. Peripheral blood samples showed relatively rare disease-linked clones, and these clones were CD8+. Disease-linked clones were reportedly significantly enriched in matched ankylosing spondylitis synovial fluid.

The specimen was blood, either unsorted or a sorted T cell fraction (not recorded which). The clonotype was recovered from a male donor with ankylosing spondylitis.

In nucleotides, the CDR3 is TGTGCCAGCTCACCACGGGCTAGCGGGCCCTCCTACGAGCAGTACTTC. This gives the protein CASSPRASGPSYEQYF. The chain carries TRBV18 and TRBJ2-7; 8 bases agree with TRBD2. This CDR3 is 16 amino acids long. Germline V gene lookup returns CDR1 KGHSH and CDR2 LQKENI. Unmatched junction bases numbered 5, after V lost 1 base and J lost 0 bases.